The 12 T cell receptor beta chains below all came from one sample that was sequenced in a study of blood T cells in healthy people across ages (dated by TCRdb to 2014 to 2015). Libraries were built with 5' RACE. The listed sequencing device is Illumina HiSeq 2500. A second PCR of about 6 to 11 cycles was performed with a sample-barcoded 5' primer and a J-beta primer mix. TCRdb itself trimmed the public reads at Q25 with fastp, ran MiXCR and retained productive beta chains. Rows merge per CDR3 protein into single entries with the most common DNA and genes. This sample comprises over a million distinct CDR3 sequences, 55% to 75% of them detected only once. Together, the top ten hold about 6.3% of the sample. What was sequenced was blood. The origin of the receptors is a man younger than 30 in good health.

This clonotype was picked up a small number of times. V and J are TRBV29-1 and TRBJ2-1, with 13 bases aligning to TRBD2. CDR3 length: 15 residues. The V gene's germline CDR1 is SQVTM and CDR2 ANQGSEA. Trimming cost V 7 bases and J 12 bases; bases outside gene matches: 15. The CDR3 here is CSATGLAGLAGGQFF. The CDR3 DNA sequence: TGCAGCGCTACGGGACTAGCGGGACTCGCGGGGGGGCAGTTCTTC.

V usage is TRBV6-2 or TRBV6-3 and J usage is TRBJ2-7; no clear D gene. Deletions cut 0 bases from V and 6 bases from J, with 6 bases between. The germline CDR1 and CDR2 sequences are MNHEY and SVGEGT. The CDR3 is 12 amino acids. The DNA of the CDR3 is TGTGCCAGCAGTTACTCGTCTCCCGAGCAGTACTTC. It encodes CASSYSSPEQYF.

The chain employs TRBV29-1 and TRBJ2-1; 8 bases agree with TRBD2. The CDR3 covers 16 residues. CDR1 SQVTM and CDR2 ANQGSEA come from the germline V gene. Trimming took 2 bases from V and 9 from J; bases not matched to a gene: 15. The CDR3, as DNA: TGCAGCGTTGAAAGGGGGGGCCTAGCGGGTGTATTTGAGCAGTTCTTC. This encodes CSVERGGLAGVFEQFF.

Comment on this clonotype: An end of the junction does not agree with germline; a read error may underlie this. This CDR3 reads CACRPTGGPDTQYF. The CDR3 nucleotides are TGTGCCTGCAGACCGACAGGGGGCCCAGATACGCAGTATTTT. This rearrangement joins TRBV4-2 to TRBJ2-3, with 10 bases matching TRBD1. The CDR3 has 14 residues. Germline CDR1 LGHNA, CDR2 YNFKEQ.

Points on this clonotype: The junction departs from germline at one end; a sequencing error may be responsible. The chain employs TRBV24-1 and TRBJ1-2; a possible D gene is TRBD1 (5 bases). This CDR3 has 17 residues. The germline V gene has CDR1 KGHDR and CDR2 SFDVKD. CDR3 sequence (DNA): TGTGCCACCGGTGATCCGGGACCCCTGGGGACTAACTATGGCTACACCTTC. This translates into CATGDPGPLGTNYGYTF.

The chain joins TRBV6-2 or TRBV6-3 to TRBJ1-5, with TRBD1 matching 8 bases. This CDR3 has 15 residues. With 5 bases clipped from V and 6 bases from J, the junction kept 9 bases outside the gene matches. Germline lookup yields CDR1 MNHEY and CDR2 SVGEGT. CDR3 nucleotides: TGTGCCAGCAGTCCCCAAGGACAGGGAGGTCAGCCCCAGCATTTT. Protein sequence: CASSPQGQGGQPQHF.

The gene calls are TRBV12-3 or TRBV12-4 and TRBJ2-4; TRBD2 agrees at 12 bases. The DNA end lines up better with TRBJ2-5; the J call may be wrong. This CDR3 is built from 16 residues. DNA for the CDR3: TGTGCCAGCAGTTTTGTACTAGCGGGAGGAAAGGAGACCCAGTACTTC. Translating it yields CASSFVLAGGKETQYF.

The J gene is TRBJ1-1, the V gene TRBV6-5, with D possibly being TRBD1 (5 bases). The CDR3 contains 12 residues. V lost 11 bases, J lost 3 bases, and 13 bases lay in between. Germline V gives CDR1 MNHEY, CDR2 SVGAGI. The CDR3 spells CAGLQAYTEAFF. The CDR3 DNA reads TGTGCCGGCTTACAGGCCTACACTGAAGCTTTCTTT.

DNA for the CDR3: TGTGCCAGCAGTTTACAGGTTCAGCCCCAGCATTTT. Residues: CASSLQVQPQHF. The chain links TRBV2 to TRBJ1-5, with D possibly being TRBD1 (5 bases). The CDR3 runs to 12 residues. The germline CDR1 and CDR2 sequences are SNHLY and FYNNEI. The V gene lost 5 bases and the J gene lost 6 bases, with 8 bases spanning the gap.

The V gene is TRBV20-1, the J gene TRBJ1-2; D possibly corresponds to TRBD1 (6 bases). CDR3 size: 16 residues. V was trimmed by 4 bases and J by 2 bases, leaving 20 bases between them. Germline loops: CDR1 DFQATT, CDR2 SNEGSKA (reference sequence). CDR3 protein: CSAKKSGGPLNYGYTF. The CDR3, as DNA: TGCAGTGCTAAAAAGTCGGGGGGCCCCCTAAACTATGGCTACACCTTC.

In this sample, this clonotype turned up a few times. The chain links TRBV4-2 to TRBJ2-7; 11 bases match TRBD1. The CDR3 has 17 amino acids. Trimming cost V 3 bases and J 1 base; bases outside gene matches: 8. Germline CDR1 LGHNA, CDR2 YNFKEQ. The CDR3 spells CASSHLTGTGGSYEQYF. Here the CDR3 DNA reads TGTGCCAGCAGCCACTTAACCGGGACAGGGGGATCCTACGAGCAGTACTTC.

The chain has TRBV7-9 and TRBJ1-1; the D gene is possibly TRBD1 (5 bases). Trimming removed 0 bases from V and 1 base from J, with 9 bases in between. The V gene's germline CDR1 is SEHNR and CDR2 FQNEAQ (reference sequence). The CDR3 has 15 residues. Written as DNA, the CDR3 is TGTGCCAGCAGCTTAGCTGGGGCGCAGAACACTGAAGCTTTCTTT. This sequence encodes CASSLAGAQNTEAFF. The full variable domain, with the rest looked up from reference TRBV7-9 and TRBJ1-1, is DTGVSQNPRHKITKRGQNVTFRCDPISEHNRLYWYRQTLGQGPEFLTYFQNEAQLEKSRLLSDRFSAERPKGSFSTLEIQRTEQGDSAMYLCASSLAGAQNTEAFFGQGTRLTVV.